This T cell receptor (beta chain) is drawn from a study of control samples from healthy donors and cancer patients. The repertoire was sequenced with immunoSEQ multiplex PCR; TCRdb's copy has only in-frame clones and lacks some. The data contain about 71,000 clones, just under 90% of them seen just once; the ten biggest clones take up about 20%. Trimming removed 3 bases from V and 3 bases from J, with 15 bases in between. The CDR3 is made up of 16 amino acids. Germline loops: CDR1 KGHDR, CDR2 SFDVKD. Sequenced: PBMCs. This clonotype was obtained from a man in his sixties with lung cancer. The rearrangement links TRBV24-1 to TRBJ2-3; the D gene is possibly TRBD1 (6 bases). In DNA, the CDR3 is TGTGCCACCAGTGATCCACAGGGTGGTGGTACAGATACGCAGTATTTT. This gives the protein CATSDPQGGGTDTQYF.